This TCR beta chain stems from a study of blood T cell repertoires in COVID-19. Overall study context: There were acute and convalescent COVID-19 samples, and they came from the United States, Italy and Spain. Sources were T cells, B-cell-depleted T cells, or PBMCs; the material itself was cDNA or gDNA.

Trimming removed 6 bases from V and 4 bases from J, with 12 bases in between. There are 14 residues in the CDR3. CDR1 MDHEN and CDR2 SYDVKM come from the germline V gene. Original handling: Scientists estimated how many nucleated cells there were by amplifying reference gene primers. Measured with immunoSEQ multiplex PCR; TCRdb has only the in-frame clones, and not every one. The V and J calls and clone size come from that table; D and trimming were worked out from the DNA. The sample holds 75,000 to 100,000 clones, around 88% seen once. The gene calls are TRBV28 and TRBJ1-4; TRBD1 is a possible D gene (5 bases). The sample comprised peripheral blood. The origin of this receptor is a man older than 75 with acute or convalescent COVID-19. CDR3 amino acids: CASRTQGINEKLFF. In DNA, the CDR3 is TGTGCCAGCAGGACTCAGGGTATTAATGAAAAACTGTTTTTT. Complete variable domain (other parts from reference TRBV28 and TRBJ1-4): DVKVTQSSRYLVKRTGEKVFLECVQDMDHENMFWYRQDPGLGLRLIYFSYDVKMKEKGDIPEGYSVSREKKERFSLILESASTNQTSMYLCASRTQGINEKLFFGSGTQLSVL.